Listed here are 24 T cell receptor beta chains from one sample, sequenced in a study of blood T cells in healthy people across ages. A J-beta primer mix and a sample-barcoded 5' primer were used in a second PCR of roughly 6 to 11 cycles. In TCRdb, the 5' RACE reads were re-called with MiXCR into one record per CDR3 protein. The data show about 1 million distinct CDR3 sequences, 25% seen once. These data are also associated with another study on T cells of mothers and their children.

Sequencing was done on a sample of blood. These receptors were collected from a girl aged 2-10 years in good health.

This clonotype occurred a few times. The chain recombines TRBV6-6 with TRBJ1-1, with no clear D. The CDR3 length is 13 residues. Germline V CDR1 and CDR2: MNHNY, SVGAGI (reference sequence). Trimming left V 7 bases short and J 0 bases short, with 9 bases between. The CDR3 sequence: CASIRGLNTEAFF. The CDR3 nucleotides read TGTGCCAGCATACGAGGTCTGAACACTGAAGCTTTCTTT.

This clonotype was recorded once. Here the CDR3 reads CANEAASGSYEQYF. The CDR3 nucleotides are TGTGCCAACGAGGCGGCTAGCGGATCCTACGAGCAGTACTTC. V gene TRBV2 combines with J gene TRBJ2-7; 7 bases agree with TRBD2. The CDR3 sequence is 14 residues long. Germline assignment: CDR1 SNHLY and CDR2 FYNNEI. The V gene end was trimmed by 10 bases and the J gene end by 1 base; junction bases not matched to a gene: 10.

This clonotype was recorded a few times. The chain couples TRBV29-1 to TRBJ2-1; D tentatively reads TRBD1 or TRBD2 (5 bases each). The J call is uncertain, as TRBJ2-5 better fits the DNA end. This CDR3 contains 12 residues. From germline, CDR1 is SQVTM and CDR2 ANQGSEA. The CDR3 protein is CSVRGAKETQYF. The CDR3 bases are TGCAGCGTTAGAGGGGCGAAAGAGACCCAGTACTTC.

This clonotype came up a few times. The V gene is TRBV9, the J gene TRBJ2-7; 14 bases agree with TRBD2. The J segment lost 2 bases and the V segment lost 0 bases, leaving 1 base of the junction unmatched. CDR3 length: 16 amino acids. Germline V gives CDR1 SGDLS, CDR2 YYNGEE. The CDR3 DNA follows: TGTGCCAGCAGCGTAGGGGGACTAGCGGGAGCCTACGAGCAGTACTTC. This codes for CASSVGGLAGAYEQYF.

This clonotype was picked up a small number of times. V is TRBV7-2 and J is TRBJ2-5; D is unresolved. The last part of the DNA fits TRBJ2-7 better; the J call may be wrong. The CDR3 loop spans 12 amino acids. Germline CDR1 reads SGHTA; CDR2 reads FQGNSA. Written as DNA, the CDR3 is TGTGCCAGCAGCTTCCTAATCCACGAGCAGTACTTC. This gives the protein CASSFLIHEQYF.

This clonotype was counted between two and nine times. The V gene is TRBV6-1, the J gene TRBJ1-5; TRBD1 matches 7 bases. Germline V CDR1 and CDR2: MNHNS, SASEGT. The CDR3 is 14 amino acids. Losses at the gene ends were 4 bases for V and 6 bases for J; bases not matched to a gene: 6. The CDR3 bases are TGTGCCAGCAGTGGTCGACAGGGAGGTCAGCCCCAGCATTTT. This translates into CASSGRQGGQPQHF.

This clonotype turned up a few times. The genes are TRBV11-2 and TRBJ1-3, with D perhaps matching TRBD1 (5 bases). The CDR3 is made up of 15 amino acids. Germline CDR1 is SGHAT and CDR2 is FQNNGV. V lost 0 bases to trimming and J lost 4 bases, with 10 bases between them. The CDR3 DNA reads as TGTGCCAGCAGCTTAGAAGGGGTAGGAGGAAACACCATATATTTT. Protein product: CASSLEGVGGNTIYF.

The sample holds one count of this clonotype. J is TRBJ2-1 and V is TRBV29-1; 10 bases align to TRBD1. With V trimmed by 4 bases and J by 0 bases, 3 bases remained unmatched. Germline CDR1 reads SQVTM; CDR2 reads ANQGSEA. The CDR3 sequence is 15 residues long. CDR3 amino acids: CSVGTGGSSYNEQFF. DNA for the CDR3: TGCAGCGTTGGGACAGGGGGGAGCTCCTACAATGAGCAGTTCTTC.

In this sample, this clonotype turned up once. The chain couples TRBV5-1 to TRBJ2-5; no reliable D call. Germline-derived CDR1 and CDR2 are SGHRS and YFSETQ. CDR3 length: 15 amino acids. Trimming took off 4 bases at V and 1 base at J, with 14 bases between the two ends. Here the CDR3 DNA reads TGCGCCAGCAGCCCTCTTGCAGGTTCCCAAGAGACCCAGTACTTC. It codes for CASSPLAGSQETQYF.

This clonotype appeared once. V usage is TRBV15 and J usage is TRBJ2-1, with 7 bases fitting TRBD1. Unmatched junction bases numbered 7, after V lost 5 bases and J lost 3 bases. CDR1 and CDR2 (germline): LNHNV, YYDKDF (reference sequence). CDR3 size: 15 residues. The CDR3 sequence: CATSSAGTDYNEQFF. As DNA, the CDR3 is TGTGCCACCAGCTCAGCCGGGACAGACTACAATGAGCAGTTCTTC.

V and J are TRBV3-1 and TRBJ1-2, with D tentatively TRBD1 (5 bases). Germline V gene sequence: CDR1 LGHDT, CDR2 YNNKEL (reference sequence). CDR3 length equals 15 residues. Deletions cut 1 base from V and 9 bases from J, with 18 bases between. The CDR3 DNA follows: TGTGCCAGCAGCCAAGTCCCAGGGTCCAGTTTTAGCTACACCTTC. Amino acid sequence: CASSQVPGSSFSYTF.

V usage is TRBV5-1 and J usage is TRBJ1-4; possibly TRBD1 for D (6 bases). Germline V gene lookup returns CDR1 SGHRS and CDR2 YFSETQ. V shed 4 bases and J shed 2 bases, with 12 bases lying between them. The CDR3 length is 15 residues. The CDR3 is CASSVLGATNEKLFF. In DNA, the CDR3 is TGCGCCAGCAGCGTCCTGGGGGCGACTAATGAAAAACTGTTTTTT.

The chain is built from TRBV12-3 or TRBV12-4 and TRBJ1-4, with D uncertain. Trimming removed 5 bases from V and 7 bases from J, with 14 bases in between. The CDR3 contains 14 residues. In nucleotides, the CDR3 is TGTGCCAGCAGTGGTGGAATGGCAGGTGAAAAACTGTTTTTT. It translates to CASSGGMAGEKLFF.

The chain uses TRBV4-3 and TRBJ1-2; TRBD1 is a possible D gene (6 bases). Germline CDR1 LGHNA, CDR2 YSLEER. CDR3 length: 16 residues. V gave up 1 base and J gave up 1 base, with 13 bases separating them. The CDR3 reads CASSQVLGTNNYGYTF. CDR3 DNA: TGCGCCAGCAGCCAAGTCCTAGGGACAAATAACTATGGCTACACCTTC.

This clonotype was detected only a few times. The chain is built from TRBV29-1 and TRBJ1-3; the D is unclear. Germline CDR1 SQVTM, CDR2 ANQGSEA. This CDR3 has 13 residues. V lost 4 bases and J lost 4, with 11 bases in between. The CDR3 nucleotides are TGCAGCGTTGGAGGGCCGGACGGAAACACCATATATTTT. This gives the protein CSVGGPDGNTIYF. Based on the CDR3 plus reference TRBV29-1 and TRBJ1-3, the full variable domain is SAVISQKPSRDICQRGTSLTIQCQVDSQVTMMFWYRQQPGQSLTLIATANQGSEATYESGFVIDKFPISRPNLTFSTLTVSNMSPEDSSIYLCSVGGPDGNTIYFGEGSWLTVV.

This sequence joins TRBV24-1 and TRBJ2-3, with D possibly matching TRBD1 (6 bases). The CDR3 loop spans 14 amino acids. Germline CDR1 reads KGHDR; CDR2 reads SFDVKD. Trimming cost V 4 bases and J 4 bases, with 11 bases left between them. CDR3 coding DNA: TGTGCCACCAGTGACTTGACAGGTCCAGATACGCAGTATTTT. Amino acids: CATSDLTGPDTQYF.

This clonotype was seen more than once but under ten times. The genes are TRBV29-1 and TRBJ1-1; no clear D. The CDR3 has 12 amino acids. CDR1 is SQVTM, CDR2 ANQGSEA, per germline. The V end was cut by 4 bases, the J end by 6 bases, with 12 bases between. CDR3 in amino acids: CSVASFGPEAFF. CDR3 DNA sequence: TGCAGCGTTGCCAGTTTCGGGCCTGAAGCTTTCTTT.

In its sample, this clonotype was seen a few times. V and J are TRBV20-1 and TRBJ2-5; D is ambiguous. The J call is in doubt because the DNA end fits TRBJ2-1 better. The CDR3 length is 15 residues. The V gene's germline CDR1 is DFQATT and CDR2 SNEGSKA (reference sequence). DNA for the CDR3: TGCAGTGCTAGAGAAAGTAGGCTCCCCTACAATGAGCAGTTCTTC. It encodes CSARESRLPYNEQFF.

This clonotype came up a few times. This chain uses TRBV11-1 with TRBJ2-7; D might be TRBD1 (6 bases). The J call may not be correct, given that the DNA end is closer to TRBJ2-1. CDR1 and CDR2 (germline): SGHAT, FQDESV (reference sequence). The CDR3 sequence is 13 residues long. Written as DNA, the CDR3 is TGTGCCAGCAGTCGCCGGGACAAAAATGAGCAGTTCTTC. Protein product: CASSRRDKNEQFF.

V and J are TRBV10-3 and TRBJ2-5; D not resolved. Trimming cost V 2 bases and J 4 bases, with 5 bases left between them. This CDR3 spans 12 amino acids. In germline, CDR1 is ENHRY, CDR2 SYGVKD. The CDR3 sequence: CAISEPPETQYF. Written as DNA, the CDR3 is TGTGCCATCAGTGAGCCTCCAGAGACCCAGTACTTC.

As regards this clonotype: Sequence at one end of the junction differs from germline and may be a read error. V is TRBV19 and J is TRBJ2-5; a possible D gene is TRBD2 (5 bases). The end of the DNA fits TRBJ2-1 better, so the J call may be wrong. From germline, CDR1 is LNHDA and CDR2 SQIVND (reference sequence). The CDR3 runs to 13 residues. CDR3 in DNA: TGTGTCAGTAGTGGGTACAGCGGCGGCGAGCAGTTCTTC. As protein: CVSSGYSGGEQFF.

The gene calls are TRBV6-1 and TRBJ2-7; D not resolved. Trimming cost V 10 bases and J 3 bases, with 13 bases left between them. The CDR3 is 12 residues long. Per germline, CDR1 MNHNS and CDR2 SASEGT. CDR3 loop: CATRTPVYEQYF. CDR3 nucleotides: TGTGCCACACGAACCCCAGTCTACGAGCAGTACTTC.

The chain carries TRBV29-1 and TRBJ2-3, with D hard to call. CDR3 length: 13 residues. Germline V gives CDR1 SQVTM, CDR2 ANQGSEA. V gave up 0 bases and J gave up 3 bases, with 7 bases separating them. The CDR3 sequence is CSVEDSETDTQYF. DNA of the CDR3: TGCAGCGTTGAAGACAGCGAAACAGATACGCAGTATTTT.

The CDR3 DNA follows: TGCAGCGTTGAAGGGGGAACAGGGATGTACCAAGAGACCCAGTACTTC. Protein product: CSVEGGTGMYQETQYF. The chain has TRBV29-1 and TRBJ2-5; weak D call: TRBD1 (6 bases). The CDR3 runs 16 residues. Deletions cut 1 base from V and 0 bases from J, with 15 bases between. CDR1 is SQVTM and CDR2 is ANQGSEA in the germline V gene.